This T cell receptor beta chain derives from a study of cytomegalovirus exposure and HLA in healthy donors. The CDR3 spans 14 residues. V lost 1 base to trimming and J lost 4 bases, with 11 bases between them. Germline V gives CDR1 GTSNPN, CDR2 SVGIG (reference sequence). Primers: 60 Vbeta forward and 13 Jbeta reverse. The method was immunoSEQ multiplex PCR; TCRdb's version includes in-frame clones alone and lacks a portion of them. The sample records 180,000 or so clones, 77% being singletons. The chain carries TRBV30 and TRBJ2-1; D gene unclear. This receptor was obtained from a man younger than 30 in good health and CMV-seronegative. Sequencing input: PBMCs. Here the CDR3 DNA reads TGTGCCTGGAGTGGAGGCGTCCCTTACAATGAGCAGTTCTTC. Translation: CAWSGGVPYNEQFF.